This T cell receptor beta chain was captured by sequencing in a study of blood T cells in healthy people across ages. V lost 6 bases and J 2 bases, leaving 15 bases between the germline ends. Per germline, CDR1 MNHEY and CDR2 SMNVEV (reference sequence). CDR3 length: 15 amino acids. Sample-barcoded 5' priming and a J-beta primer mix drove a second PCR of about 6 to 12 cycles. Via MiXCR, TCRdb re-called the 5' RACE reads, giving one row per CDR3 protein. The profile shows hundreds of thousands of distinct CDR3 sequences, about 45% of them singletons. The sequence derives from a man aged 80 or over in good health. The chain joins TRBV27 to TRBJ2-3, with D perhaps given as TRBD1 or TRBD2 (5 bases each). Material: blood. The CDR3 DNA follows: TGTGCCAGCAGCCTCTTGAGGGGAAACACAGATACGCAGTATTTT. Its translation is CASSLLRGNTDTQYF.